The clone carrying this TCR beta chain was detected a few times. The target antigen is unknown. The source of the sample is a study of T-cell memory formation after mild COVID-19. Study-level information: TCR clusters were mostly confined to one donor each. Study results and caveats: Pre-infection memory carried some responding clones, suggesting that cross-reactive memory joined. Day 15 to 85 contracting clones showed balanced CD4/CD8; later expanders leaned CD4+.

Libraries for TCRalpha and TCRbeta carried sample barcodes and unique molecular identifiers via 5'RACE. Each CDR3 protein gets one entry after TCRdb re-called the 5' RACE reads with MiXCR. The sample lists 500,000 to 650,000 distinct CDR3 sequences; less than 25% were seen once. The CDR3 has 12 residues. Germline V CDR1 and CDR2: SEHNR, FQNEAQ (reference sequence). V lost 5 bases, J lost 4 bases, and 8 bases lay in between. This clonotype was obtained from an adult woman who had mild COVID-19 (a few samples of this study predate the infection). Cell type and time point are not known. Material: PBMCs or a T cell subset sorted from them (not recorded which). The chain links TRBV7-9 to TRBJ2-5; D gene uncertain. CDR3 protein: CASSMSRETQYF. Here the CDR3 DNA reads TGTGCCAGCAGCATGAGTAGAGAGACCCAGTACTTC. The full variable domain, in which reference TRBV7-9 and TRBJ2-5 provide the parts outside the CDR3, is DTGVSQNPRHKITKRGQNVTFRCDPISEHNRLYWYRQTLGQGPEFLTYFQNEAQLEKSRLLSDRFSAERPKGSFSTLEIQRTEQGDSAMYLCASSMSRETQYFGPGTRLLVL.